This T cell receptor beta chain was retrieved from a study of technical replicates of blood from a few donors. Assay used: immunoSEQ multiplex PCR; TCRdb lists only in-frame clones, some missing. The table shows some 80,000 clones, with approximately 94% occurring only once. The sequence was obtained from a human donor in good health. The sample consisted of T cells isolated from PBMCs.

CDR3 sequence (DNA): TGTGCCAGCAGTCCCCAGTTATATAGGGGGAATGAAAAACTGTTTTTT. The encoded protein is CASSPQLYRGNEKLFF. The chain joins TRBV28 to TRBJ1-4, with D maybe TRBD1 (6 bases). The CDR3 length is 16 residues. Germline CDR1 and CDR2: MDHEN and SYDVKM. Trimming took off 5 bases at V and 5 bases at J, with 18 bases between the two ends.